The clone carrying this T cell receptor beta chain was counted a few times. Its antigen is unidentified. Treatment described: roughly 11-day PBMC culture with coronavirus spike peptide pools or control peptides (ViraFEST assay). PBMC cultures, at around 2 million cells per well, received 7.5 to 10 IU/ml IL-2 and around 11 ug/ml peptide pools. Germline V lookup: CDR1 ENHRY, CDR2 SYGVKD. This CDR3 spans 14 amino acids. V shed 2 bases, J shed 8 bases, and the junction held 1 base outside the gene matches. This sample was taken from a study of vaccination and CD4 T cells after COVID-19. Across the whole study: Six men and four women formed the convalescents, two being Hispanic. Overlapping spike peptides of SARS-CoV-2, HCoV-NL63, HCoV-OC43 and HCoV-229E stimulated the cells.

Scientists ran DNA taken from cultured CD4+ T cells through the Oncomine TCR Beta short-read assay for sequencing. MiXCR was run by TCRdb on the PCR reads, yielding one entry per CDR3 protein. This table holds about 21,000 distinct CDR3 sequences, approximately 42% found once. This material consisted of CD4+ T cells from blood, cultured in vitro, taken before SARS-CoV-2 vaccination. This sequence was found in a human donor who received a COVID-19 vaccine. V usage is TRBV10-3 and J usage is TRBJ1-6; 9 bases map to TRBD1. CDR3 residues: CAISEGQGYSPLHF. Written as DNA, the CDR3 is TGTGCCATCAGTGAGGGACAGGGGTATTCACCCCTCCACTTT.